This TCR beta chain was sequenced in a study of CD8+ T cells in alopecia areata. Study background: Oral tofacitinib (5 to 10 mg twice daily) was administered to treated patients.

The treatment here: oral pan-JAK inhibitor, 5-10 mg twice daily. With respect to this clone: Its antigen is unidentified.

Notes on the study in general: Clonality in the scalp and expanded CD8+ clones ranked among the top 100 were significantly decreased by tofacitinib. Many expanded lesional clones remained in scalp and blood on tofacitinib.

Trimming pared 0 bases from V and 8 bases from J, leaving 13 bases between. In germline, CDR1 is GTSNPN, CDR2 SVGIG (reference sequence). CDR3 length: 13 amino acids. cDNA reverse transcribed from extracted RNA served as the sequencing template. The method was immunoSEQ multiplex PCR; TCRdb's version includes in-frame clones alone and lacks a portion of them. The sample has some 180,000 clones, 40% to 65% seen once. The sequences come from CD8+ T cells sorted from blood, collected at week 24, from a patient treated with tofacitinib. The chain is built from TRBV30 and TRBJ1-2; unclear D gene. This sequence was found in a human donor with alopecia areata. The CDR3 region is CAWSVSSRGGYTF. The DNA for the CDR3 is TGTGCCTGGAGTGTCTCTTCCCGAGGAGGCTACACCTTC.